This passage covers 7 T cell receptor beta chains from one sample sequenced in a study of shared clonotypes between healthy human individuals. This table comes from immunoSEQ multiplex PCR, and its TCRdb copy is limited to in-frame clones, with some not included. This table has some 2 million clones, 85% to 95% appearing once. CD45RO-negative, CCR7-positively selected cells formed the naive CD8 fraction, excluding terminally differentiated effector memory CD45RA+ cells. The sequenced material came from naive CD8+ T cells sorted from blood. All receptors derive from a man younger than 35 in good health.

Turning to this clone: Other DNA sequences of this sample code for an identical CDR3. This chain connects TRBV5-6 to TRBJ2-1; D call uncertain. This CDR3 region has 13 residues. Germline V gene data show CDR1 as SGHDT and CDR2 as YYEEEE. Trimming cost V 2 bases and J 2 bases, with 5 bases left between them. In DNA, the CDR3 is TGTGCCAGCAGCTTAACGACCTACAATGAGCAGTTCTTC. Translating it yields CASSLTTYNEQFF.

About this clone: Other nucleotide sequences from this sample produce the same CDR3. The rearrangement links TRBV14 to TRBJ2-3; TRBD2 agrees at 10 bases. The germline CDR1 and CDR2 sequences are SGHDN and FVKESK. The CDR3 spans 15 residues. Unmatched junction bases numbered 0, after V lost 2 bases and J lost 1 base. This CDR3 reads CASSQLAGGTDTQYF. The CDR3 DNA is TGTGCCAGCAGCCAACTAGCGGGGGGCACAGATACGCAGTATTTT. The full variable domain, its missing parts supplied by reference TRBV14 and TRBJ2-3, is EAGVTQFPSHSVIEKGQTVTLRCDPISGHDNLYWYRRVMGKEIKFLLHFVKESKQDESGMPNNRFLAERTGGTYSTLKVQPAELEDSGVYFCASSQLAGGTDTQYFGPGTRLTVL.

The J gene is TRBJ2-1, the V gene TRBV18, with TRBD2 matching over 10 bases. The V gene's germline CDR1 is KGHSH and CDR2 LQKENI. The CDR3 consists of 16 residues. Germline trimming cut 5 bases from V and 8 bases from J; bases unmatched to any gene: 12. CDR3 DNA sequence: TGTGCCAGCTCAGCCACAGCGGGAGGGCCTCAATATGAGCAGTTCTTC. Translating gives CASSATAGGPQYEQFF.

This chain links TRBV5-6 with TRBJ1-4; a possible D gene is TRBD1 (5 bases). With 4 bases removed from V and 4 bases from J, the gap between germline ends came to 17 bases. In germline, CDR1 is SGHDT, CDR2 YYEEEE. The CDR3 spans 16 residues. The CDR3 spells CASSRDPNGLNEKLFF. DNA for the CDR3: TGTGCCAGCAGCCGGGACCCCAATGGCCTTAATGAAAAACTGTTTTTT.

The chain carries TRBV6-1 and TRBJ1-3; D perhaps matches TRBD1 (5 bases). Germline V gene lookup returns CDR1 MNHNS and CDR2 SASEGT. The CDR3 is made up of 17 amino acids. The V end was cut by 4 bases, the J end by 4 bases, with 20 bases between. The CDR3: CASSAEFFRESGNTIYF. DNA for the CDR3: TGTGCCAGCAGTGCGGAATTCTTCAGGGAGTCGGGAAACACCATATATTTT.

The rearrangement links TRBV4-3 to TRBJ2-7, with unresolved D. The CDR3 extends over 18 amino acids. From germline, CDR1 is LGHNA and CDR2 YSLEER. Trimming removed 0 bases from V and 6 bases from J, with 24 bases in between. CDR3 protein: CASSQDLAVAEWLSEQYF. The CDR3 DNA reads TGCGCCAGCAGCCAAGATCTTGCGGTAGCCGAATGGTTGAGCGAGCAGTACTTC.

The gene calls are TRBV6-4 and TRBJ1-5; tentatively, D is TRBD1 (5 bases). The CDR3 has 16 amino acids. CDR1 and CDR2 (germline): MRHNA, SNTAGT. The V end lost 7 bases, the J end lost 6 bases, and 22 bases lay between the germline ends. The CDR3 is CASTDGYKQGSQPQHF. The CDR3 region has the DNA TGTGCCAGCACCGACGGGTATAAGCAGGGAAGTCAGCCCCAGCATTTT.